The next 23 T cell receptor beta chains were all read from a single sample in a study of T cell responses to AZD1222 COVID-19 vaccine. Profiled with immunoSEQ multiplex PCR; TCRdb holds only in-frame clones, not every one. This table has 140,000 or so clones, just under 95% appearing once. The material sequenced was peripheral blood, taken on day 0 of AZD1222 vaccination. The receptors were sampled from an adult in good health.

The chain employs TRBV5-1 and TRBJ1-3; D may be TRBD1 (6 bases). V dropped 2 bases and J dropped 0 bases, with 18 bases sitting between them. CDR3 size: 18 residues. Germline CDR1 SGHRS, CDR2 YFSETQ. The CDR3 protein is CASSLGRGDRSSGNTIYF. In nucleotides, the CDR3 is TGCGCCAGCAGCTTAGGGAGGGGTGACAGGAGCTCTGGAAACACCATATATTTT.

The V and J genes are TRBV29-1 and TRBJ2-2; D may be TRBD2 (5 bases). The germline V gene encodes CDR1 SQVTM and CDR2 ANQGSEA. The V and J ends lost 5 bases and 7 bases respectively, with 17 bases between them. The CDR3 contains 14 residues. CDR3 loop: CSVTPRGLVGELFF. The CDR3 coding sequence is TGCAGCGTTACGCCCCGGGGATTGGTCGGGGAGCTGTTTTTT.

V is TRBV27 and J is TRBJ2-6; 12 bases match TRBD1. CDR3 length: 17 residues. With 5 bases clipped from V and 4 bases from J, the junction kept 6 bases outside the gene matches. The germline V gene encodes CDR1 MNHEY and CDR2 SMNVEV (reference sequence). The CDR3 sequence: CASSTRDRGLGANVLTF. The CDR3 region has the DNA TGTGCCAGCAGTACCCGGGACAGGGGGCTGGGGGCCAACGTCCTGACTTTC. Drawing the rest from reference TRBV27 and TRBJ2-6, the complete variable domain is EAQVTQNPRYLITVTGKKLTVTCSQNMNHEYMSWYRQDPGLGLRQIYYSMNVEVTDKGDVPEGYKVSRKEKRNFPLILESPSPNQTSLYFCASSTRDRGLGANVLTFGAGSRLTVL.

The J gene is TRBJ2-1, the V gene TRBV27, with TRBD1 as a possible D gene (5 bases). The CDR3 is 16 residues long. Trimming took 0 bases from V and 1 from J, leaving 10 bases between them. The germline gives CDR1 MNHEY, CDR2 SMNVEV (reference sequence). The CDR3 region has the DNA TGTGCCAGCAGTTTATCGCCGCAGGGTTCCTACAATGAGCAGTTCTTC. This sequence encodes CASSLSPQGSYNEQFF.

V and J are TRBV7-3 and TRBJ2-2; D could derive from TRBD1 or TRBD2 (6 bases each). The germline CDR1 and CDR2 sequences are SGHTA and FQGTGA. CDR3 length: 21 residues. V lost 1 base and J 3 bases, leaving 27 bases between the germline ends. This CDR3 is CASSLIPWFGGPPPYTGELFF. In DNA, the CDR3 is TGTGCCAGCAGCTTAATACCTTGGTTCGGGGGCCCCCCCCCTTACACCGGGGAGCTGTTTTTT.

The chain carries TRBV5-7 and TRBJ2-1; D is perhaps TRBD1 or TRBD2 (5 bases each). TRBV5-7 is treated as an ORF (open reading frame) with a function not yet certain. The germline V and J ends were trimmed by 2 bases and 1 base, with 13 bases remaining between them. This CDR3 contains 16 residues. DNA for the CDR3: TGTGCCAGCAGCTTTGCTCAGGGAGATTCCTACAATGAGCAGTTCTTC. Protein: CASSFAQGDSYNEQFF.

V gene TRBV11-1 combines with J gene TRBJ2-5, with unresolved D. CDR3 length: 15 residues. Per the germline V gene, CDR1 is SGHAT and CDR2 is FQDESV (reference sequence). Trimming pared 5 bases from V and 5 bases from J, leaving 18 bases between. Here the CDR3 reads CASSRGRLAEETQYF. DNA for the CDR3: TGTGCCAGCAGCCGTGGCCGGCTGGCGGAGGAGACCCAGTACTTC.

This chain links TRBV7-2 with TRBJ1-4; D is unclear. The CDR3 contains 13 residues. Between the trimmed V and J ends, which lost 6 bases and 5 bases, there was a span of 10 bases. CDR1 and CDR2 from the germline V gene are SGHTA and FQGNSA. The CDR3 is CASSGSRNEKLFF. The CDR3 region has the DNA TGTGCCAGCAGTGGCAGTCGGAATGAAAAACTGTTTTTT.

This clone has a handful of counts. V gene TRBV6-5 combines with J gene TRBJ1-2; D might be TRBD1 (5 bases). The CDR3 has 14 residues. Germline CDR1 reads MNHEY; CDR2 reads SVGAGI. The V and J ends lost 6 bases and 3 bases respectively, with 14 bases between them. DNA of the CDR3: TGTGCCAGCAGCCGGGACGGGCTTTACTATGGCTACACCTTC. The encoded protein is CASSRDGLYYGYTF.

This chain uses TRBV19 with TRBJ2-7, with 14 bases fitting TRBD2. The CDR3 consists of 17 residues. Per germline, CDR1 LNHDA and CDR2 SQIVND (reference sequence). V lost 7 bases, J lost 0 bases, and 8 bases stayed unmatched. The CDR3: CASTGTSGSKSSYEQYF. CDR3 bases: TGTGCCAGTACCGGGACTAGCGGGAGTAAGAGCTCCTACGAGCAGTACTTC.

The CDR3 nucleotides are TGTGCCAGCAGTTTATTGTACCGGGATCCCTTGATCTTCGAGCAGTACTTC. Its translation is CASSLLYRDPLIFEQYF. The chain links TRBV28 to TRBJ2-7; the D gene is possibly TRBD2 (5 bases). Germline values: CDR1 MDHEN, CDR2 SYDVKM. V was pared by 1 base and J by 6 bases, with 22 bases between. The CDR3 loop spans 17 amino acids.

V usage is TRBV18 and J usage is TRBJ1-6; 10 bases are a match to TRBD1. The CDR3 spans 14 residues. J was trimmed by 7 bases and V by 8 bases; bases with no gene match: 5. Germline V gene lookup returns CDR1 KGHSH and CDR2 LQKENI. The CDR3 spells CASLRDRGNSPLHF. The CDR3 nucleotides read TGTGCCAGCCTTCGGGACAGGGGCAATTCACCCCTCCACTTT. The full variable domain, completed using reference TRBV18 and TRBJ1-6, is NAGVMQNPRHLVRRRGQEARLRCSPMKGHSHVYWYRQLPEEGLKFMVYLQKENIIDESGMPKERFSAEFPKEGPSILRIQQVVRGDSAAYFCASLRDRGNSPLHFGNGTRLTVT.

The J gene is TRBJ2-1, the V gene TRBV5-4; TRBD2 is a possible D gene (5 bases). Trimming removed 4 bases from V and 3 bases from J, with 14 bases in between. Looked up from germline, CDR1 is SGHNT and CDR2 is YYREEE (reference sequence). The CDR3 runs to 15 residues. CDR3 residues: CASSRMGANYNEQFF. CDR3 DNA: TGTGCCAGCAGCCGGATGGGAGCGAACTACAATGAGCAGTTCTTC.

The chain is built from TRBV11-2 and TRBJ2-7, with 8 positions matching TRBD1. V was clipped by 5 bases and J by 5 bases; unmatched bases: 14. Germline V CDR1 and CDR2: SGHAT, FQNNGV. The CDR3 runs 16 residues. The CDR3 DNA is TGTGCCAGCAGCCCCATCCGAGGACAGGGCAACAACGAGCAGTACTTC. Its protein is CASSPIRGQGNNEQYF.

The chain links TRBV28 to TRBJ2-7, with TRBD2 as a possible D gene (7 bases). Germline-derived CDR1 and CDR2 are MDHEN and SYDVKM. V gave up 2 bases and J gave up 8 bases, with 16 bases separating them. The CDR3 is 14 residues long. In DNA, the CDR3 is TGTGCCAGCAGTTTAACCCCAGAGGGGGGGAAGCAGTACTTC. Translated, it gives CASSLTPEGGKQYF.

The chain is built from TRBV19 and TRBJ1-2; D is undetermined. This CDR3 contains 15 residues. CDR1 and CDR2 from the germline V gene are LNHDA and SQIVND (reference sequence). V was clipped by 5 bases and J by 3 bases, with 16 bases between them. CDR3 sequence reads: CASSPRVGGHYGYTF. Here the CDR3 DNA reads TGTGCCAGTAGTCCTCGCGTCGGAGGTCACTATGGCTACACCTTC.

The CDR3 sequence is CATLLTGTDTQYF. CDR3 nucleotide sequence: TGTGCCACCCTCCTGACCGGCACAGATACGCAGTATTTT. This sequence joins TRBV12-3 or TRBV12-4 and TRBJ2-3; D is ambiguous. CDR3 length: 13 amino acids. Trimming left V 10 bases short and J 1 base short, with 12 bases between.

V and J are TRBV6-5 and TRBJ2-7, with D perhaps TRBD1 or TRBD2 (5 bases each). Germline loops: CDR1 MNHEY, CDR2 SVGAGI. CDR3 size: 15 residues. The V end was cut by 8 bases, the J end by 3 bases, with 20 bases between. The CDR3 coding sequence is TGTGCCAGCCAGAGGGGAAGAGGCGGTAGCTACGAGCAGTACTTC. Amino acids: CASQRGRGGSYEQYF.

The chain has TRBV2 and TRBJ1-2; D is undetermined. The CDR3 has 12 residues. Germline values: CDR1 SNHLY, CDR2 FYNNEI. Trimming shortened V by 6 bases and J by 5 bases, and 10 bases separated the two germline ends. The CDR3 DNA sequence: TGTGCCAGCAGGAGGGCTGGGTATGGCTACACCTTC. The encoded protein is CASRRAGYGYTF. Based on the CDR3 plus reference TRBV2 and TRBJ1-2, the full variable domain is EPEVTQTPSHQVTQMGQEVILRCVPISNHLYFYWYRQILGQKVEFLVSFYNNEISEKSEIFDDQFSVERPDGSNFTLKIRSTKLEDSAMYFCASRRAGYGYTFGSGTRLTVV.

This chain connects TRBV6-5 to TRBJ1-2, with a tentative D call TRBD1 (6 bases). The CDR3 consists of 15 residues. Germline V gene sequence: CDR1 MNHEY, CDR2 SVGAGI. V lost 6 bases to trimming and J lost 3 bases, with 17 bases between them. The CDR3 reads CASRPRGARDYGYTF. The CDR3 nucleotides are TGTGCCAGCAGGCCGAGGGGGGCGCGAGACTATGGCTACACCTTC.

The V and J genes are TRBV5-1 and TRBJ1-6, with TRBD1 as a possible D gene (5 bases). V lost 0 bases and J lost 0, with 13 bases in between. Germline loops: CDR1 SGHRS, CDR2 YFSETQ. This CDR3 is built from 18 residues. In DNA, the CDR3 is TGCGCCAGCAGCTTGGCCGAGGGGCGGAGCTCCTATAATTCACCCCTCCACTTT. Its protein is CASSLAEGRSSYNSPLHF.

This clone was detected only once. The chain couples TRBV7-9 to TRBJ1-1; possibly TRBD1 for D (6 bases). Between the trimmed V and J ends, which lost 5 bases and 5 bases, there was a span of 12 bases. The CDR3 is 13 amino acids. Per germline, CDR1 SEHNR and CDR2 FQNEAQ (reference sequence). CDR3 region: CASSPSGTTEAFF. As DNA, the CDR3 is TGTGCCAGCAGCCCTAGCGGGACAACTGAAGCTTTCTTT.

This sequence joins TRBV29-1 and TRBJ2-3; weak D call: TRBD2 (6 bases). CDR1 is SQVTM, CDR2 ANQGSEA, per germline. This CDR3 has 12 amino acids. Trimming took off 7 bases at V and 5 bases at J, with 13 bases between the two ends. The CDR3 is CSADSGVDTQYF. The CDR3 region has the DNA TGCAGCGCGGATTCGGGAGTAGATACGCAGTATTTT.